A single TCR beta chain is shown here with its context. Profiled with immunoSEQ multiplex PCR; TCRdb holds only in-frame clones, not every one. The table lists 90,000 to 100,000 clones, around 90% of them singletons, with around 0.6% in the top ten. The sample originates from a study of a mutant IDH1 vaccine in newly diagnosed glioma. The time point denotes: baseline, week 1 (first vaccination visit). As to treatment: pre-vaccination baseline after standard-of-care therapy. The input for sequencing was PBMCs, taken from a glioma patient treated with radiotherapy, temozolomide or both. This clonotype was sampled from a woman between 50 and 59 years old with glioma.

The DNA for the CDR3 is TGCGCCAGCAGCCAAGTGACCGGGACAGGGTCCTACGAGCAGTACTTC. This codes for CASSQVTGTGSYEQYF. The rearrangement joins TRBV4-1 to TRBJ2-7, with 9 bases identical to TRBD1. The CDR3 is made up of 16 amino acids. V shed 1 base and J 1 base; nucleotides not matched to a gene: 5. The germline gives CDR1 MGHRA, CDR2 YSYEKL.